This TCR beta chain was identified in a study of cytomegalovirus exposure and HLA in healthy donors (dated by TCRdb to about 2017). With respect to the entire study: In an earlier analysis of 587 of the donors, 276 Gb of sequence data and 117 million unique TCR beta sequences from roughly 200 million T cells were reported. In the later analysis, no new phenotypic data were used to find candidate immune exposures; instead, reliance was placed on TCR beta sequences and their occurrence across donors. The study aimed to test whether signatures of past pathogen exposure could be identified by cataloging public T cell receptors. An early release that covered fewer than 800 HLA-typed donors contained approximately 300 gigabases of sequencing data and 70 million to 100 million unique TCR sequences. Five DR-DQ haplotypes were handled as single units for association and clustering, since linkage in the cohort was strong. The T cell repertoires of around 670 subjects were profiled by immunosequencing and related to cytomegalovirus serostatus. HLA typing included class I and class II loci at four-digit resolution. Across approximately 400 genotyped donors of the cohort, an average of 235,054 unique TCR beta nucleotide sequences per donor were sequenced, and approximately 17% of those sequences were non-productive. Donor age, sex, ethnicity and CMV serostatus were compiled alongside the repertoire data. The number of typed donors differed by locus: about 629-640 for A, B, C, DRB1 and DQB1; approximately 520 for DQA1; over 600 for DPA1; and roughly 490 for DPB1. Of the 300 to 500 genotyped donors, 75% to 85% were placed in the genetic ancestry cluster associated with self-reported Caucasian donors. In an earlier analysis of more than 550 of the donors, high-throughput TCR beta sequencing was used to judge whether each TCR beta V gene segment behaved as functional or pseudogenic. Genome-wide SNP genotypes for about 60% of the roughly 670 donors were used in a later genetic analysis, which treated that subset as a discovery cohort. High-throughput TCR immunosequencing, statistical association of individual TCRs with disease status, and machine learning were combined to predict cytomegalovirus infection status. To study patterns of TCR occurrence, a later analysis re-analyzed previously published TCR beta repertoires from 500 to 850 donors and added high-resolution HLA genotyping. All discovery cohort repertoires had been generated on a single sequencing platform. Along with the approximately 670-subject first cohort, a separate validation cohort of over 90 different subjects was used.

In total, more than 500 healthy bone marrow donors made up the cohort. Cohort members were all nominally healthy when sampled, although unrecorded immune exposures were likely present. The donor tested CMV seropositive and was one of the 289 seropositive cohort members. A peripheral blood sample was provided by each donor, and peripheral blood mononuclear cells were used for TCR beta sequencing. Genomic DNA extraction from the blood cell samples was performed with the Qiagen DNeasy Blood Extraction Kit. Preparation of the library involved the immunoSEQ multiplex PCR assay. For the multiplex PCR, a mixture combining 60 forward primers for TCR Vbeta segments and 13 reverse primers for TCR Jbeta segments was used. The CDR3 region of rearranged TCR beta genes was amplified from genomic DNA by a multiplex PCR assay. On the Illumina HiSeq System, the amplified TCR beta libraries were sequenced as 87-base-pair reads. As for how the authors treated the data: A later analysis counted approximately 84 million unique TCR beta chains across the 666 repertoires, and approximately 11 million of these chains were shared by at least two donors. A nearest-neighbor algorithm error-corrected the raw reads and collapsed the reads into unique sequences, merging closely related sequences to remove PCR and sequencing errors. V, D and J gene segments were assigned by aligning CDR3 sequences to IMGT reference sequences. For a sequence to be retained, a match of at least six nucleotides to both a V gene segment and a J gene segment was required. Rearrangements were called productive when the CDR3 lacked stop codons and stayed in frame with V and J; all others were non-productive. CDR3 was defined by IMGT convention, running from the second conserved V-encoded cysteine to the conserved J-encoded phenylalanine. Sequences without an unambiguous match to a single V gene segment were excluded from the earlier analysis of over 500 of the donors. An earlier analysis of about 600 of the donors called V segments functional above 56.7% productive rearrangements and segregating when the between-donor standard deviation exceeded 5%. A statistical classification framework was built to diagnose cytomegalovirus status from the catalog of TCR beta chain sequences. In a later analysis, TCR nucleotide sequences were compared against IMGT/GENE-DB human TR gene sequences so that V and J genes could be assigned. A later analysis assigned CDR3 sequences and most-parsimonious VDJ recombination scenarios with the TCRdist pipeline. In a later analysis, each TCR beta chain was defined by its CDR3 amino acid sequence together with its V-gene family, and reads lacking a unique V-gene family were excluded. A later analysis removed 550 to 700 highly shared, low-generation-probability nucleotide sequences to deal with suspected cross-contamination and a sequencing artifact. A later analysis calculated a clonal expansion index for each public chain from normalized within-repertoire ranks of inferred template counts. A later analysis computed generation probabilities with a VDJ recombination model fitted to out-of-frame rearrangements, and checked the results against IGoR. In a later analysis, hypergeometric tests were used to score TCR-TCR, TCR-HLA and TCR-CMV co-occurrence, with a repertoire-size bias correction applied to TCR pairs. A later analysis estimated false discovery rates by permuting HLA or CMV assignments 20 times. In a later analysis, co-occurring TCRs were grouped using DBSCAN, with TCRdist sequence similarity added in when clustering inside HLA-allele-positive subsets. Co-occurrence clustering excluded repertoires with fewer than 30,000 or more than 120,000 public chains, plus five with anomalous nucleotide sharing. TCRdb holds this immuneACCESS table with in-frame rearrangements only. Some clones are missing; in checked studies, unresolved V genes explain under half, and the rest has no known cause. V, J and clone size are those of that table, while D and trimming were read from the DNA. The sample data list fewer than 130,000 clones, and around two thirds of these were observed just once. The ten biggest clones cover approximately 3.8% of the sample.

Sequences SEHNR (CDR1) and FQNEAQ (CDR2) are obtained from the germline V gene (reference sequence). Including cysteine and phenylalanine, the CDR3 has 15 amino acids. The DNA shown is the 45-base CDR3, in frame from base 1. The junction shows trimming of 1 base on V and 7 bases on J, plus 14 bases between the germline ends. A note on this clone: The antigen it recognizes is unknown. No qualities accompany the bases; no much larger clone lies one base away.

Results and caveats for the whole study, not just this receptor: A later analysis associated 16,951 TCR beta sequences with specific HLA alleles at a false discovery rate of 0.05. Three of the identified cytomegalovirus-associated TCR beta chains were confirmed in vitro to be specific for cytomegalovirus antigens. V-gene and J-gene trimming of TCR beta chains was associated with a missense DCLRE1C variant in a later genetic analysis, and the association was replicated in an independent cohort. This cohort had only TCR beta chains sequenced, and the lack of alpha or paired-chain data limited which features could be detected. A further reported finding was that TCR beta sequences accurately predicted the HLA-A and HLA-B alleles for most subjects in the first cohort. Most TCR sequences were seen in very few donors, while some public TCRs were found in many individuals. In a later analysis, HLA-associated TCR beta chains were found to be more clonally expanded and to have lower generation probabilities than equally common non-associated chains. In the study, about 150 TCR beta chains were listed as associated with cytomegalovirus. The classifier was reported to diagnose cytomegalovirus status with high specificity and sensitivity in both the original and validation cohorts. According to a later analysis, most CMV-associated TCR beta chains appeared to be HLA-restricted, and the HLA associations seemed to be driven largely by CMV exposure. In a later analysis, TCR association rates were found to vary across HLA loci, with the most associated TCRs seen for DRB1 alleles and the fewest for HLA-C alleles. For the cohort, immune exposure information was limited to CMV serostatus. In a later analysis, several top co-occurrence clusters were reported to appear linked to parvovirus B19, influenza, CMV and Epstein-Barr virus. In an earlier analysis of approximately 590 of the donors, most TCR beta V segments appeared in productive rearrangements about 87% or about 30% of the time, broadly matching IMGT annotations. According to a later genetic analysis, donors in an Asian-associated ancestry cluster had fewer N-insertions in productive TCRs than the roughly 700-donor mean. Because counts were too low, more than 15 rarely observed V segments, including chromosome 9 orphons, were excluded from the earlier analysis of several hundred of the donors. Linkage disequilibrium might explain the correlated functional status among segregating V segments, but an unknown experimental factor could not be excluded. According to the authors, the approach could potentially be generalized to other disease states and immunological phenotypes. Assigning TCR associations to individual alleles was difficult when HLA alleles, especially DR and DQ, strongly co-occurred. The presence/absence analyses assumed that sequencing depth was roughly uniform across donors, and that assumption may not be true. Because some donors lacked HLA typing at each locus, the association tests relied only on the typed subset. A cluster of highly shared sequence variants was judged likely to be a technical artifact of the sequencing pipeline. Because the 87-base-pair reads could not distinguish some IMGT-functional V segments, including TRBV6-2 and TRBV6-3, those segments were excluded.

The sequence came from a man in his thirties or forties in good health and CMV-seropositive. Sequencing input: PBMCs. The sequence links TRBV7-9 to TRBJ2-1; TRBD2 is possibly the D segment (5 matching bases). Read as DNA, the sequence is TGTGCCAGCAGCTTAGTAGAGGGCGGTCTAAATGAGCAGTTCTTC. Translated, it gives CASSLVEGGLNEQFF.